The sequence of this TCR beta chain was determined in a study of T cell repertoires in cytomegalovirus infection. In the study overall: As its CMV epitopes, the study selected recently identified HLA-C-restricted and well-studied HLA-B-restricted targets. Public TCR beta signatures provided an indication of both CMV infection and a matching HLA type.

MiXCR, applied by TCRdb to the reads, yields one record per CDR3 protein. Of about 830,000 distinct CDR3 sequences in the sample, 32% were seen once. Germline CDR1 and CDR2: ENHRY and SYGVKD. Trimming stripped 3 bases from V and 6 bases from J, with 14 bases between. The CDR3 covers 14 residues. Overall study findings and caveats: The study identified carriers of CMV plus the relevant HLA from cumulative public TCR beta family frequency.

As regards this clonotype: Its antigen remains unidentified.

The source is a human donor in good health (CMV status not recorded). Some clones in this sample may be carry-over from other donors' samples. The sample here was cultured CD8+ T cells from PBMCs, taken from culture after CMV antigen stimulation. The chain has TRBV10-3 and TRBJ1-2; no clear D gene. CDR3: CAISEYDLRDGYTF. CDR3 nucleotide sequence: TGTGCCATCAGTGAATACGACCTAAGGGATGGCTACACCTTC.